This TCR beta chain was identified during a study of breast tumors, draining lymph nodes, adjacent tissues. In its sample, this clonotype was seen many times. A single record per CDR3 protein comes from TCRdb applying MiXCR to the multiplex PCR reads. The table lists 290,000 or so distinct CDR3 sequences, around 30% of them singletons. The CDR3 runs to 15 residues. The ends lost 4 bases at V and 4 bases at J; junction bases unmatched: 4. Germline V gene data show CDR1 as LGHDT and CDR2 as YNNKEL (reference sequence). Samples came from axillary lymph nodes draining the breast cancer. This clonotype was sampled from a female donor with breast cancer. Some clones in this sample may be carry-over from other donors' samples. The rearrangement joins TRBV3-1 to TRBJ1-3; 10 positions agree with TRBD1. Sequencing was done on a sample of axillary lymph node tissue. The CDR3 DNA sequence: TGTGCCAGCAGCCCCGGGACAGGGGCGGGAAACACCATATATTTT. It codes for CASSPGTGAGNTIYF. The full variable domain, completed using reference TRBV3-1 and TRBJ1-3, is DTAVSQTPKYLVTQMGNDKSIKCEQNLGHDTMYWYKQDSKKFLKIMFSYNNKELIINETVPNRFSPKSPDKAHLNLHINSLELGDSAVYFCASSPGTGAGNTIYFGEGSWLTVV.